These 7 T cell receptor beta chains were sequenced from one sample in a study of shared clonotypes between healthy human individuals. The data were produced by immunoSEQ multiplex PCR, yet TCRdb's version contains in-frame clones alone and is incomplete. The sample holds some 1,100,000 clones, roughly 74% seen once. The sample comprised memory CD4+ T cells from PBMCs. Indicated subset: CD45RA-negative fraction. These receptors came from a man aged 18 to 30 in good health. Some clones in this sample may be carry-over from other donors' samples.

The gene calls are TRBV6-6 and TRBJ2-1; D call uncertain. In germline, CDR1 is MNHNY, CDR2 SVGAGI (reference sequence). CDR3 length: 12 residues. V shed 7 bases and J shed 6 bases, with 10 bases lying between them. The CDR3 loop is CASTPTVNEQFF. CDR3 nucleotide sequence: TGTGCCAGCACCCCGACTGTCAATGAGCAGTTCTTC.

The CDR3 protein is CASIFTGELFF. The DNA of the CDR3 is TGTGCCAGCATCTTCACCGGGGAGCTGTTTTTT. This chain links TRBV2 with TRBJ2-2; D remains unclear. The V gene's germline CDR1 is SNHLY and CDR2 FYNNEI. V lost 7 bases and J 4 bases, leaving 4 bases between the germline ends. The CDR3 extends over 11 amino acids.

The chain joins TRBV11-1 to TRBJ2-3, with TRBD1 matching over 7 bases. Trimming took 7 bases from V and 2 from J; bases not matched to a gene: 6. The CDR3 contains 14 residues. CDR1 SGHAT and CDR2 FQDESV come from the germline V gene (reference sequence). The CDR3, as DNA: TGTGCCAGCACCCCAGGGGGTTACACAGATACGCAGTATTTT. Its translation is CASTPGGYTDTQYF.

The gene calls are TRBV10-3 and TRBJ1-2; 11 bases line up with TRBD1. The germline CDR1 and CDR2 sequences are ENHRY and SYGVKD. The CDR3 runs 16 residues. V shed 2 bases, J shed 4 bases, and the junction held 6 bases outside the gene matches. CDR3 loop: CAISEGQGASPYGYTF. The CDR3 nucleotides read TGTGCCATCAGTGAGGGACAGGGGGCCTCCCCCTATGGCTACACCTTC.

This clone was recorded only once. The chain has TRBV7-9 and TRBJ1-5; 12 nucleotides align to TRBD1. The CDR3 has 16 residues. V shed 5 bases and J 5 bases; nucleotides not matched to a gene: 7. Germline loops: CDR1 SEHNR, CDR2 FQNEAQ (reference sequence). The CDR3 loop reads CASSATGTGGHQPQHF. As DNA, the CDR3 is TGTGCCAGCAGCGCGACCGGGACAGGGGGCCATCAGCCCCAGCATTTT.

The rearrangement joins TRBV4-3 to TRBJ1-2; D possibly corresponds to TRBD1 (5 bases). The V gene lost 4 bases and the J gene lost 4 bases, with 16 bases spanning the gap. The CDR3 covers 15 residues. The germline V gene encodes CDR1 LGHNA and CDR2 YSLEER. The CDR3 region has the DNA TGCGCCAGCAGCCGGGAACGCGGGGGAAGCTATGGCTACACCTTC. Amino acids: CASSRERGGSYGYTF.

As concerns this clone: The same CDR3 arises from other DNA sequences in this sample as well. The rearrangement uses TRBV6-5 and TRBJ2-6; D not certain. Trimming removed 6 bases from V and 1 base from J, with 7 bases in between. Germline loops: CDR1 MNHEY, CDR2 SVGAGI. The CDR3 is made up of 14 amino acids. The CDR3 spells CASSRLSGANVLTF. The CDR3 DNA sequence: TGTGCCAGCAGCCGACTTTCTGGGGCCAACGTCCTGACTTTC.